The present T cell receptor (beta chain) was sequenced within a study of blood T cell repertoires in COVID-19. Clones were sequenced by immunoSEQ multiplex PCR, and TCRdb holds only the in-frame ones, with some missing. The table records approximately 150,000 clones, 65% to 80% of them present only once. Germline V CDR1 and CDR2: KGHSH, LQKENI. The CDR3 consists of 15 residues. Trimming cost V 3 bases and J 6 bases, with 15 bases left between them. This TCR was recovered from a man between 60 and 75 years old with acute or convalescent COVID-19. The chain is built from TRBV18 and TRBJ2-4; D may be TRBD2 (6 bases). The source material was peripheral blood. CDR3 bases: TGTGCCAGCTCACCGGGCTGGGGGACTGGAAACATTCAGTACTTC. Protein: CASSPGWGTGNIQYF.